The present entry profiles one TCR beta chain with its context. As yet, its antigen is unknown. This record comes from a study of T cell repertoires in ileal Crohn's disease. For the study at large: All patients had surgery for stricturing (about 60%) or penetrating (about 39%) disease. The study's findings and limits: High-frequency clones were more common in sorted CD8 than CD4 cells.

Adults with ileal or ileocolonic Crohn's disease and an indication for resection were eligible. Per sample, 500 to 650 nanograms of biopsy DNA were TCRB immunosequenced. The data were produced by immunoSEQ multiplex PCR, yet TCRdb's version contains in-frame clones alone and is incomplete. The data show approximately 5,000 clones, with nearly 97% seen just once and around 0.3% held by the top ten. Germline V gives CDR1 SNHLY, CDR2 FYNNEI. The V end was cut by 4 bases, the J end by 0 bases, with 4 bases between. This CDR3 spans 13 amino acids. The specimen sequenced was ileal tissue. The source of this sequence is an adult with Crohn's disease. The V gene is TRBV2, the J gene TRBJ2-1; D not certain. This chain's CDR3 is CASSGHSYNEQFF. CDR3 in DNA: TGTGCCAGCAGTGGACACTCCTACAATGAGCAGTTCTTC. Supplemented by reference TRBV2 and TRBJ2-1, the full variable domain reads EPEVTQTPSHQVTQMGQEVILRCVPISNHLYFYWYRQILGQKVEFLVSFYNNEISEKSEIFDDQFSVERPDGSNFTLKIRSTKLEDSAMYFCASSGHSYNEQFFGPGTRLTVL.